What follows is one TCR beta chain and its context. Its antigen is not known. Together with a sample-barcoded 5' primer, a J-beta primer mix was included in a second PCR lasting roughly 6 to 12 cycles. TCRdb reprocessed the 5' RACE reads with MiXCR, giving one entry per CDR3 protein. The data hold 700,000 or so distinct CDR3 sequences, with about a fifth observed a single time. Per sample, a minimum of 6 million PBMCs were isolated. The sample comes from a study of blood T cells in healthy people across ages. About the study: Capture via template switching afforded approximately one barcoded beta molecule per two T cells.

Whole-study findings and limits: The study found TCR beta diversity correlated strongly with naive T cell percentage.

Germline lookup yields CDR1 SQVTM and CDR2 ANQGSEA. The trim removed 6 bases at V and 2 bases at J, leaving 12 bases unmatched. This CDR3 has 15 residues. The rearrangement uses TRBV29-1 and TRBJ1-1; 7 nucleotides line up with TRBD1. This TCR was recovered from a man aged 65-85 years in good health. The sequencing sample was made of blood. The CDR3 DNA follows: TGCAGCGTCGACGACAGGGCTGGGGTTAACACTGAAGCTTTCTTT. This translates into CSVDDRAGVNTEAFF.